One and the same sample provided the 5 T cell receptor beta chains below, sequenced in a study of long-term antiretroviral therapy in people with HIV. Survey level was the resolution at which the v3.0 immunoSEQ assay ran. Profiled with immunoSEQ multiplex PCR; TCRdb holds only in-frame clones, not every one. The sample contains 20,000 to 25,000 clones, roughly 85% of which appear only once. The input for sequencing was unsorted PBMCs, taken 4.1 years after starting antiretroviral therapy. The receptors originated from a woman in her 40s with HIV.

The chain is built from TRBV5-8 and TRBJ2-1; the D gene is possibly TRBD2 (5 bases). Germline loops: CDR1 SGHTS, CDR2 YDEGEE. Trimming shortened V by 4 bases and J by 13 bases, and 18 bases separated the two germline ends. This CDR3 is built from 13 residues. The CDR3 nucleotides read TGTGCCAGCAGCCCGGGGTTCGGGGTTGGACAGTTCTTC. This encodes CASSPGFGVGQFF.

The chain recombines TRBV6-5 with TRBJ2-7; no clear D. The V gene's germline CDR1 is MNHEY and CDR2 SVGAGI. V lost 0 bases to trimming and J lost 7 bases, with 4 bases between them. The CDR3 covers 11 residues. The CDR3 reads CASSYSGEQYF. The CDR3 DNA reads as TGTGCCAGCAGTTACTCGGGGGAGCAGTACTTC.

The CDR3 nucleotides read TGTGCCAGCAAACGGGGTCCGGGACAGGGGTTGAGCGGGGAGCTGTTTTTT. The encoded protein is CASKRGPGQGLSGELFF. This chain joins TRBV27 and TRBJ2-2; 10 positions match TRBD1. The CDR3 sequence is 17 residues long. CDR1 MNHEY and CDR2 SMNVEV come from the germline V gene (reference sequence). With V trimmed by 7 bases and J by 7 bases, 15 bases remained unmatched.

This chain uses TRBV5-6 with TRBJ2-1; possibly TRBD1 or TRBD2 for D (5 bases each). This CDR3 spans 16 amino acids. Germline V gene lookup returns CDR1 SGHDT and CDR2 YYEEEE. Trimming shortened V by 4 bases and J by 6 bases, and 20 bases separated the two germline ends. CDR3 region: CASSLWGWDRFNEQFF. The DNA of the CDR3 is TGTGCCAGCAGCCTCTGGGGATGGGACCGATTCAATGAGCAGTTCTTC.

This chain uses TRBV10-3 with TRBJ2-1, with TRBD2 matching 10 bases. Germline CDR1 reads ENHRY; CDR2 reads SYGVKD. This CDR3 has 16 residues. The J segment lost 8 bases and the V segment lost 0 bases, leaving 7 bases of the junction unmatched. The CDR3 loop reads CAISESEASGSHEQFF. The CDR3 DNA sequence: TGTGCCATCAGTGAGTCTGAGGCTAGCGGGAGCCATGAGCAGTTCTTC.